These 5 T cell receptor beta chains were sequenced from one sample in a study of T cell responses to AZD1222 COVID-19 vaccine. Some clones are missing from TCRdb's copy, which holds only in-frame ones; the method was immunoSEQ multiplex PCR. The sample records 100,000 to 150,000 clones, around 90% being singletons. Sequences were derived from peripheral blood, sampled on day 0 of AZD1222 vaccination. The receptors stem from an adult in good health.

V gene TRBV5-5 combines with J gene TRBJ1-5; possible D gene TRBD1, 6 bases. V was trimmed by 5 bases and J by 4 bases, leaving 16 bases between them. CDR1 SGHKS and CDR2 YYEKEE come from the germline V gene (reference sequence). This CDR3 contains 15 residues. The CDR3 protein is CASRWETGVNQPQHF. The CDR3 DNA reads TGTGCCAGCAGGTGGGAGACAGGCGTTAATCAGCCCCAGCATTTT.

This sequence joins TRBV28 and TRBJ1-2, with D perhaps TRBD1 (5 bases). Trimming cost V 6 bases and J 2 bases, with 16 bases left between them. Per the germline V gene, CDR1 is MDHEN and CDR2 is SYDVKM. The CDR3 contains 15 residues. The DNA of the CDR3 is TGTGCCAGCAGGGATGACTCCGGGGGAAACTATGGCTACACCTTC. Translating it yields CASRDDSGGNYGYTF.

The chain joins TRBV19 to TRBJ1-1; 8 nucleotides match TRBD1. CDR3 length equals 15 residues. With V trimmed by 5 bases and J by 1 base, 6 bases remained unmatched. Germline values: CDR1 LNHDA, CDR2 SQIVND (reference sequence). CDR3 sequence: CASSPQDRANTEAFF. For the CDR3, the DNA is TGTGCCAGTAGTCCCCAGGACAGGGCGAACACTGAAGCTTTCTTT.

This CDR3 reads CASSRGSENIQYF. DNA of the CDR3: TGTGCCAGCAGCAGGGGGTCCGAAAACATTCAGTACTTC. The rearrangement joins TRBV5-5 to TRBJ2-4, with a weak D call TRBD1 (6 bases). The CDR3 spans 13 residues. Deletions cut 4 bases from V and 5 bases from J, with 10 bases between. Germline lookup yields CDR1 SGHKS and CDR2 YYEKEE (reference sequence).

This clone showed up just a few times. For the CDR3, the DNA is TGCGCCAGCAGCCAAGAACCCTACCCCGGCAGCTCCTACAATGAGCAGTTCTTC. It is translated as CASSQEPYPGSSYNEQFF. J is TRBJ2-1 and V is TRBV4-3; the D is unclear. The germline CDR1 and CDR2 sequences are LGHNA and YSLEER. Trimming took 0 bases from V and 0 from J, leaving 15 bases between them. CDR3 length equals 18 residues.